A selection of T cell receptor beta chains follows, all from one sample in a study of T cells in Graves' hyperthyroidism and ophthalmopathy. In TCRdb, the multiplex PCR reads were re-called with MiXCR into one record per CDR3 protein. The sample gives roughly 740,000 distinct CDR3 sequences, over 15% of which show up once; over 7.5% is in the top ten. The sequencing input was blood. These receptors originate from a man between 18 and 35 years old with Graves' hyperthyroidism. Each CDR3 is given with its conserved first and last residue. A D gene is named only where the DNA matches it firmly. Clone size appears in some rows only: once, few, many, or a class for an expanded clone.

length,D,size,V,J,CDR3,DNA
20,NA,few,TRBV6-5,TRBJ1-3,CASSYRPGSLASDSGNTIYF,TGTGCCAGCAGTTACCGTCCCGGATCCCTAGCGTCGGACTCTGGAAACACCATATATTTT
16,TRBD2,NA,TRBV11-3,TRBJ2-3,CASSPGLAVGADTQYF,TGTGCCAGCAGTCCAGGACTAGCGGTGGGGGCAGATACGCAGTATTTT
14,TRBD1,NA,TRBV6-1,TRBJ1-2,CASSISTGDYGYTF,TGTGCCAGCAGTATATCGACAGGGGACTATGGCTACACCTTC
12,NA,NA,TRBV5-1,TRBJ1-1,CASRGENTEAFF,TGCGCCAGCAGAGGGGAGAACACTGAAGCTTTCTTT
14,NA,few,TRBV12-3/TRBV12-4,TRBJ2-3,CASRPDPSTDTQYF,TGTGCCAGCAGGCCGGATCCTAGCACAGATACGCAGTATTTT
14,NA,NA,TRBV11-3,TRBJ2-7,CASSHRSSTYEQYF,TGTGCCAGCAGCCACCGTAGCAGTACCTACGAGCAGTACTTC
12,TRBD2,NA,TRBV29-1,TRBJ2-7,CSVGLADHEQYF,TGCAGCGTTGGACTAGCGGACCACGAGCAGTACTTC
19,TRBD2,NA,TRBV18,TRBJ2-1,CASSPPASGRAHTYNEQFF,TGTGCCAGCTCACCACCCGCTAGCGGGAGGGCCCACACCTACAATGAGCAGTTCTTC
13,NA,many,TRBV11-3,TRBJ2-1,CASSLGAPNEQFF,TGTGCCAGCAGCTTAGGGGCCCCCAATGAGCAGTTCTTC
14,NA,few,TRBV11-2,TRBJ2-4,CASSQTPGGNIQYF,TGTGCCAGCAGCCAGACACCCGGGGGTAACATTCAGTACTTC
15,NA,once,TRBV7-2,TRBJ2-6,CASSLRRAGANVLTF,TGTGCCAGCAGCCTCCGGCGGGCAGGGGCCAACGTCCTGACTTTC
12,NA,many,TRBV7-9,TRBJ2-5,CASSLSFETQYF,TGTGCCAGCAGCTTGAGCTTTGAGACCCAGTACTTC
13,TRBD2,few,TRBV20-1,TRBJ2-7,CSARPGLVYEQYF,TGCAGTGCCCGACCAGGACTAGTTTACGAGCAGTACTTC
14,NA,few,TRBV19,TRBJ2-6,CASHTYSGANVLTF,TGTGCCAGTCACACATACTCTGGGGCCAACGTCCTGACTTTT
12,NA,many,TRBV30,TRBJ1-2,CALIREGFGYTF,TGTGCCCTTATAAGGGAAGGGTTTGGCTACACCTTC
16,TRBD2,NA,TRBV10-3,TRBJ2-7,CAISEALYSGMVEQYF,TGTGCCATCAGTGAGGCTTTGTATAGCGGGATGGTCGAGCAGTACTTC
13,TRBD1,many,TRBV28,TRBJ2-5,CASGTGVQETQYF,TGTGCCAGCGGTACAGGGGTCCAAGAGACCCAGTACTTC
12,NA,NA,TRBV20-1,TRBJ2-1,CSAPSAGLEQFF,TGCAGTGCCCCCTCCGCGGGACTTGAGCAGTTCTTC
14,NA,many,TRBV12-3/TRBV12-4,TRBJ2-7,CASSLESTLDEQYF,TGTGCCAGCAGTTTAGAAAGCACACTGGACGAGCAGTACTTC
13,NA,NA,TRBV6-1,TRBJ1-1,CASAPRRNTEAFF,TGTGCCAGCGCCCCACGACGAAACACTGAAGCTTTCTTT
16,TRBD1,few,TRBV7-9,TRBJ2-7,CASSFRTGGIRNEQYF,TGTGCCAGCAGCTTCAGGACAGGGGGGATTAGGAACGAGCAGTACTTC
14,NA,few,TRBV20-1,TRBJ2-1,CSASRGAQRDEQFF,TGCAGTGCTAGTAGGGGGGCCCAACGGGATGAGCAGTTCTTC
14,TRBD2,NA,TRBV20-1,TRBJ2-3,CSASAGRVTDTQYF,TGCAGTGCTAGCGCGGGGAGGGTCACAGATACGCAGTATTTT
14,NA,few,TRBV27,TRBJ2-5,CASSPMAVMETQYF,TGTGCCAGCAGTCCGATGGCGGTTATGGAGACCCAGTACTTC
15,NA,many,TRBV5-5,TRBJ1-2,CASSLEAGPSYGYTF,TGTGCCAGCAGCTTGGAAGCAGGGCCTTCATATGGCTACACCTTC
14,NA,NA,TRBV29-1,TRBJ2-6,CSVMGAQGANVLTF,TGCAGCGTAATGGGGGCGCAAGGGGCCAACGTCCTGACTTTC